This is a list of T cell receptor beta chains from one sample in a study of Graves' ophthalmopathy and Graves' hyperthyroidism. Via MiXCR, TCRdb re-called the multiplex PCR reads, giving one row per CDR3 protein. The sample has hundreds of thousands of distinct CDR3 sequences, 15% to 19% seen once; the top ten hold approximately 7%. Sequenced material: peripheral blood. The receptors were sampled from a woman aged 18-29 years with stable Graves' hyperthyroidism. Both conserved end residues are part of each CDR3. The D gene is left open where the match is weak. Rows give clone size only sometimes, using once, few, many, or a class for an expanded clone.

>TRBJ1-1|TRBV27|many|TRBD1|12
CASSPLQGEAFF
TGTGCCAGCAGTCCCTTACAGGGGGAAGCTTTCTTT
>TRBJ2-7|TRBV12-3/TRBV12-4|many|-|13
CASSGHSSYEQYF
TGTGCCAGCAGCGGACACAGCTCCTACGAGCAGTACTTC
>TRBJ2-7|TRBV10-3|many|-|14
CAISAGRSLYEQYF
TGTGCCATCAGTGCGGGACGGAGCCTCTACGAGCAGTACTTC
>TRBJ1-2|TRBV12-3/TRBV12-4|many|-|10
CASSWHGYTF
TGTGCCAGCAGTTGGCATGGCTACACCTTC
>TRBJ2-5|TRBV7-9|many|-|15
CASSLDGGRQETQYF
TGTGCCAGCAGCTTAGACGGGGGGCGACAAGAGACCCAGTACTTC
>TRBJ2-7|TRBV11-3|many|TRBD1|15
CASSTGQGNFYEQYF
TGTGCCAGCAGCACCGGACAGGGGAATTTCTACGAGCAGTACTTC
>TRBJ1-1|TRBV25-1|-|-|20
CASSAPELGRAQSTITEAFF
TGTGCTAGCAGTGCCCCAGAATTAGGTCGGGCCCAGTCGACGATCACTGAAGCTTTCTTT
>TRBJ2-7|TRBV20-1|many|-|12
CSARTGPDEQYF
TGCAGTGCTAGGACGGGTCCGGACGAGCAGTACTTC
>TRBJ1-1|TRBV27|many|-|13
CASSLTDNTEAFF
TGTGCCAGCAGCCTAACAGATAACACTGAAGCTTTCTTT
>TRBJ2-5|TRBV2|many|-|12
CASNRAQETQYF
TGTGCCAGCAACCGGGCCCAAGAGACCCAGTACTTC
>TRBJ1-6|TRBV11-2|many|-|15
CASSAHLGGSSPLHF
TGTGCCAGCAGCGCCCACTTAGGGGGGAGTTCACCCCTCCACTTT
>TRBJ1-1|TRBV6-5|many|-|11
CASRGQVEAFF
TGTGCCAGCAGGGGGCAGGTAGAAGCTTTCTTT
>TRBJ1-2|TRBV11-2|many|TRBD1|18
CASSLDPPGQEYGNGYTF
TGTGCCAGCAGCTTAGATCCCCCGGGACAGGAGTACGGGAATGGCTACACCTTC
>TRBJ1-6|TRBV7-8|-|TRBD1|13
CASSLSGQGPSIF
TGTGCCAGCAGCTTATCAGGACAGGGCCCCTCGATCTTT